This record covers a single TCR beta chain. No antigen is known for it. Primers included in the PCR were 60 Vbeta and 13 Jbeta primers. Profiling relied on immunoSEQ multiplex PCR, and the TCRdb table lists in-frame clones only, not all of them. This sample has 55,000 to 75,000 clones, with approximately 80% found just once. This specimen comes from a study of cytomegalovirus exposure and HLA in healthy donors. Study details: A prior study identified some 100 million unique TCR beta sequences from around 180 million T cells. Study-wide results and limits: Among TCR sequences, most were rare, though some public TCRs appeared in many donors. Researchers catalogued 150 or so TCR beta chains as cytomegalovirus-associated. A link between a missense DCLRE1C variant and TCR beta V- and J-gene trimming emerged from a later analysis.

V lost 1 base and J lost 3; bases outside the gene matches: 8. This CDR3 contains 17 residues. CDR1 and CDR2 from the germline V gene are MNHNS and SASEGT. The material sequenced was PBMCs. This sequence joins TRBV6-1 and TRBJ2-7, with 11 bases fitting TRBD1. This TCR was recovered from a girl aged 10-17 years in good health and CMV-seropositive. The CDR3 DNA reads TGTGCCAGCAGTGAAGGGACAGGGGGCGGTTCAGTCTACGAGCAGTACTTC. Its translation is CASSEGTGGGSVYEQYF.